This T cell receptor beta chain was profiled in a study of blood T cell repertoires in COVID-19. V lost 7 bases and J lost 1, with 8 bases in between. Germline V gene sequence: CDR1 MGHDK, CDR2 SYGVNS. This CDR3 contains 13 residues. This clone has a single count. TCRdb keeps only in-frame clones here, not all; method: immunoSEQ multiplex PCR. The table has under 90,000 clones, 75% to 90% seen once. Sequences were obtained from peripheral blood. This sequence was found in a woman older than 75 with active or convalescent COVID-19. V usage is TRBV25-1 and J usage is TRBJ1-3, with D perhaps matching TRBD1 (6 bases). The CDR3 DNA sequence: TGTGCCAGCAAGAGGGGGTCTGGAAACACCATATATTTT. This translates into CASKRGSGNTIYF.